The clone carrying this T cell receptor beta chain showed up just a few times. The antigen is not known. The CDR3 end lies 3 residues beyond the end of the read and is filled in from the germline J gene. The data are from a study of T cell clonality in common variable immunodeficiency. General study results and limits: The cause of increased CVID clonality remains unclear without subpopulation sequencing.

Heparinized whole blood, about 5 to 9 ml, came from each donor. Generated by immunoSEQ multiplex PCR, the TCRdb table keeps only in-frame clones and is missing some. The sample is made up of about 37,000 clones, none counted only once. CDR1 LNHDA and CDR2 SQIVND come from the germline V gene (reference sequence). The CDR3 runs 12 residues. V usage is TRBV19 and J usage is TRBJ1-2, with D perhaps matching TRBD1 (5 bases). The sample comprised peripheral blood mononuclear cells. The TCR originated in a person aged 18 to 75 in good health. The CDR3 sequence is CASSIRGGDYTF. The sequenced CDR3 bases are TGTGCCAGTAGTATTCGCGGAGGGGAC.